Presented here are 21 T cell receptor beta chains from one specimen sequenced in a study of control samples from healthy donors and cancer patients. This table comes from immunoSEQ multiplex PCR, and its TCRdb copy is limited to in-frame clones, with some not included. The table records 70,000 to 100,000 clones, 70% to 90% of them present only once. The sequencing input was PBMCs. The receptors come from a woman aged 55-70 years with head and neck cancer.

The genes are TRBV30 and TRBJ1-1; unclear D gene. This CDR3 contains 13 residues. Germline lookup yields CDR1 GTSNPN and CDR2 SVGIG (reference sequence). Deletions cut 2 bases from V and 8 bases from J, with 15 bases between. This CDR3 is CAWSRSPGKEAFF. In DNA form, the CDR3 reads TGTGCCTGGAGTAGGAGTCCTGGAAAGGAAGCTTTCTTT.

This chain joins TRBV9 and TRBJ2-3, with a tentative D call TRBD2 (6 bases). The germline gives CDR1 SGDLS, CDR2 YYNGEE. The germline V and J ends were trimmed by 0 bases and 2 bases, with 10 bases remaining between them. The CDR3 sequence is 15 residues long. DNA for the CDR3: TGTGCCAGCAGCGTAGGGGCGGGGCCCACAGATACGCAGTATTTT. Translation: CASSVGAGPTDTQYF.

J is TRBJ1-2 and V is TRBV2, with TRBD1 identical over 7 bases. The CDR3 is 15 residues long. CDR1 is SNHLY, CDR2 FYNNEI, per germline. The trim removed 8 bases at V and 0 bases at J, leaving 9 bases unmatched. In DNA form, the CDR3 reads TGTGCCAGCGCACAGGGGATAGAAGCTAACTATGGCTACACCTTC. Amino acid sequence: CASAQGIEANYGYTF.

The chain employs TRBV3-1 (or the pseudogene TRBV3-2) and TRBJ1-2; maybe TRBD1 (6 bases). Germline V gene data show CDR1 as LGHDT and CDR2 as YNNKEL (reference sequence). The CDR3 is 15 residues long. The germline V and J ends were trimmed by 6 bases and 1 base, with 15 bases remaining between them. The CDR3 DNA reads as TGTGCCAGCAGACCAGACAGGAGCTTTAACTATGGCTACACCTTC. Translated: CASRPDRSFNYGYTF.

The J gene is TRBJ2-1, the V gene TRBV5-4; D gene unclear. The V end lost 2 bases, the J end lost 7 bases, and 13 bases lay between the germline ends. Germline V lookup: CDR1 SGHNT, CDR2 YYREEE (reference sequence). This CDR3 contains 14 residues. CDR3 sequence (DNA): TGTGCCAGCAGCTTTAGTTATGCCGGGAATGAGCAGTTCTTC. It yields the protein CASSFSYAGNEQFF.

V and J are TRBV10-3 and TRBJ1-1; 7 bases align to TRBD1. The germline V gene has CDR1 ENHRY and CDR2 SYGVKD. The J segment lost 11 bases and the V segment lost 6 bases, leaving 15 bases of the junction unmatched. The CDR3 is 14 residues long. In nucleotides, the CDR3 is TGTGCCATCAGGGCCGCGATAACAGGGGAGGAGGCTTTCTTT. Translating gives CAIRAAITGEEAFF.

This chain connects TRBV29-1 to TRBJ1-3; TRBD1 matches at 8 bases. Trimming took 3 bases from V and 3 from J; bases not matched to a gene: 1. The CDR3 runs 13 residues. Per germline, CDR1 SQVTM and CDR2 ANQGSEA. CDR3 residues: CSVEGTGGNTIYF. CDR3 coding DNA: TGCAGCGTTGAGGGGACAGGTGGAAACACCATATATTTT.

V and J are TRBV4-1 and TRBJ2-2; TRBD1 matches 8 bases. This CDR3 is 13 amino acids long. The V and J ends lost 4 bases and 8 bases, in that order; junction bases with no gene match: 3. The germline V gene encodes CDR1 MGHRA and CDR2 YSYEKL. DNA of the CDR3: TGCGCCAGCAGCCTAGGACAGGGTGGGGAGCTGTTTTTT. Residues: CASSLGQGGELFF.

The chain combines TRBV4-1 with TRBJ2-1; TRBD2 matches at 8 bases. This CDR3 has 17 amino acids. In germline, CDR1 is MGHRA, CDR2 YSYEKL. Germline trimming cut 0 bases from V and 5 bases from J; bases unmatched to any gene: 9. As DNA, the CDR3 is TGCGCCAGCAGCCAAGATGGGACGGGAGGGCCGCACAATGAGCAGTTCTTC. It yields the protein CASSQDGTGGPHNEQFF.

V gene TRBV6-2 or TRBV6-3 combines with J gene TRBJ2-7; the D gene is possibly TRBD2 (6 bases). The germline V and J ends were trimmed by 5 bases and 0 bases, with 14 bases remaining between them. Germline-derived CDR1 and CDR2 are MNHEY and SVGEGT. The CDR3 has 15 amino acids. CDR3 nucleotide sequence: TGTGCCAGCAGTGCCCCCGGGAGTTTCTCCTACGAGCAGTACTTC. Protein: CASSAPGSFSYEQYF.

The V gene is TRBV7-6, the J gene TRBJ2-7, with 11 bases that match TRBD2. The J segment lost 0 bases and the V segment lost 1 base, leaving 2 bases of the junction unmatched. The CDR3 covers 16 residues. Germline CDR1 is SGHVS and CDR2 is FNYEAQ. In nucleotides, the CDR3 is TGTGCCAGCAGCTTAGGGACTAGCGGGCTCTCCTACGAGCAGTACTTC. This translates into CASSLGTSGLSYEQYF.

The chain recombines TRBV7-3 with TRBJ1-1, with TRBD1 matching 9 bases. V shed 5 bases and J 4 bases; nucleotides not matched to a gene: 8. The CDR3 spans 15 residues. Germline V gene lookup returns CDR1 SGHTA and CDR2 FQGTGA. The DNA for the CDR3 is TGTGCCAGCAGCGCCGGGACAGGGATGGCCACTGAAGCTTTCTTT. It yields the protein CASSAGTGMATEAFF. The variable domain in full, with the rest retrieved from reference TRBV7-3 and TRBJ1-1, is GAGVSQTPSNKVTEKGKYVELRCDPISGHTALYWYRQSLGQGPEFLIYFQGTGAADDSGLPNDRFFAVRPEGSVSTLKIQRTERGDSAVYLCASSAGTGMATEAFFGQGTRLTVV.

Regarding this clone: The CDR3 does not close with the conserved phenylalanine or tryptophan, likely indicating a read error. The limits of the CDR3 on the DNA are not certain, so only TCRdb's listed CDR3 is given. This sequence joins TRBV7-9 and TRBJ1-3; TRBD1 reflects the table's D call only, with no check against the DNA. The CDR3 adds up to 12 amino acids, both ends counted. Germline lookup yields CDR1 SEHNR and CDR2 FQNEAQ (reference sequence). CDR3: CASSLEIGQVEV.

This chain uses TRBV6-1 with TRBJ1-5, with TRBD1 matching 7 bases. This CDR3 comprises 15 residues. Germline loops: CDR1 MNHNS, CDR2 SASEGT. V gave up 3 bases and J gave up 1 base; unmatched junction bases: 3. The DNA of the CDR3 is TGTGCCAGCAGTGACAGGGGGAAGAGCAATCAGCCCCAGCATTTT. Its translation: CASSDRGKSNQPQHF.

J is TRBJ2-5 and V is TRBV6-5; unclear D gene. Germline V gives CDR1 MNHEY, CDR2 SVGAGI. V was trimmed by 4 bases and J by 2 bases, leaving 2 bases between them. CDR3 length equals 11 residues. CDR3 nucleotides: TGTGCCAGCAGTTCACAAGAGACCCAGTACTTC. Residues: CASSSQETQYF.

The rearrangement links TRBV5-4 to TRBJ2-5, with D maybe TRBD2 (5 bases). The CDR3 sequence is 13 residues long. Germline CDR1 and CDR2: SGHNT and YYREEE (reference sequence). V lost 4 bases and J lost 0, with 7 bases in between. The CDR3 region has the DNA TGTGCCAGCAGCGTGGACTACCAAGAGACCCAGTACTTC. Residues: CASSVDYQETQYF. The variable domain in full, with the rest retrieved from reference TRBV5-4 and TRBJ2-5, is ETGVTQSPTHLIKTRGQQVTLRCSSQSGHNTVSWYQQALGQGPQFIFQYYREEENGRGNFPPRFSGLQFPNYSSELNVNALELDDSALYLCASSVDYQETQYFGPGTRLLVL.

The chain employs TRBV30 and TRBJ2-7, with 14 bases lining up with TRBD2. This CDR3 comprises 14 residues. Trimming at V came to 3 bases and at J to 5 bases, leaving 3 bases not matched to a gene. Germline V gene sequence: CDR1 GTSNPN, CDR2 SVGIG (reference sequence). The CDR3 here is CAWRGLAGVNEQYF. As DNA, the CDR3 is TGTGCCTGGAGGGGACTAGCGGGAGTTAACGAGCAGTACTTC.

The chain links TRBV7-9 to TRBJ2-1; D possibly corresponds to TRBD1 (6 bases). V lost 5 bases to trimming and J lost 8 bases, with 13 bases between them. Germline CDR1 reads SEHNR; CDR2 reads FQNEAQ (reference sequence). The CDR3 contains 13 residues. The CDR3 sequence is CASSTSTGHEQFF. DNA of the CDR3: TGTGCCAGCAGCACTTCTACAGGGCATGAGCAGTTCTTC. Complete variable domain (other parts from reference TRBV7-9 and TRBJ2-1): DTGVSQNPRHKITKRGQNVTFRCDPISEHNRLYWYRQTLGQGPEFLTYFQNEAQLEKSRLLSDRFSAERPKGSFSTLEIQRTEQGDSAMYLCASSTSTGHEQFFGPGTRLTVL.

The rearrangement uses TRBV19 and TRBJ2-3; perhaps TRBD2 as D (7 bases). Germline V gene sequence: CDR1 LNHDA, CDR2 SQIVND (reference sequence). CDR3 length equals 16 residues. V dropped 5 bases and J dropped 4 bases, with 19 bases sitting between them. CDR3 in amino acids: CASSPWGGVKADTQYF. In nucleotides, the CDR3 is TGTGCCAGTAGTCCCTGGGGGGGCGTAAAGGCAGATACGCAGTATTTT.

The chain uses TRBV19 and TRBJ2-7; 12 bases match TRBD1. Germline V CDR1 and CDR2: LNHDA, SQIVND (reference sequence). There are 16 residues in the CDR3. After removal of 4 bases from V and 4 bases from J, the junction contained 8 bases not matched to a gene. The CDR3 loop is CASSNLRDRGPYEQYF. CDR3 bases: TGTGCCAGTAGTAATCTCCGGGACAGGGGGCCGTACGAGCAGTACTTC.

The CDR3 nucleotides are TGTGCCAGTAGTATAGAGGGGGGTCTCGGCTACACCTTC. Amino acid sequence: CASSIEGGLGYTF. This rearrangement joins TRBV19 to TRBJ1-2; weak D call: TRBD1 (5 bases). In germline, CDR1 is LNHDA, CDR2 SQIVND (reference sequence). V was trimmed by 0 bases and J by 8 bases, leaving 10 bases between them. The CDR3 consists of 13 residues. The complete variable domain, with remaining parts taken from reference TRBV19 and TRBJ1-2, reads DGGITQSPKYLFRKEGQNVTLSCEQNLNHDAMYWYRQDPGQGLRLIYYSQIVNDFQKGDIAEGYSVSREKKESFPLTVTSAQKNPTAFYLCASSIEGGLGYTFGSGTRLTVV.